This T cell receptor (beta chain) is from a study of shared clonotypes between healthy human individuals. About the study: CD4 naive cells filled three plates per donor, CD4 memory three, CD8 naive two and CD8 memory one.

Remarks on this clone: The antigen is unknown.

Clones were read by immunoSEQ multiplex PCR, and TCRdb kept only the in-frame ones, dropping some. This repertoire shows some 2.1 million clones, just under 95% found once; its top ten account for about 1.7%. The ends were cut back, 8 bases at V and 6 bases at J, with 19 bases in the middle. CDR1 and CDR2 from the germline V gene are MNHEY and SMNVEV (reference sequence). The CDR3 consists of 14 residues. Study-wide findings and caveats: It was expected that sequencing depth would affect clonotype sharing among donors.

Naive CD8 isolation took CD45RO-negative cells positively selected for CCR7 and excluded terminally differentiated effector memory CD45RA+ cells. The donor population consisted of healthy HIV-negative adults with no recent acute infections or vaccinations. The V gene is TRBV27, the J gene TRBJ1-2; the D gene is possibly TRBD1 (6 bases). Input material: naive CD8+ T cells from PBMCs. The sequence derives from a young man in good health. Some clones in this sample may be carry-over from other donors' samples. CDR3 residues: CASRVGGAFDGYTF. The CDR3 DNA sequence: TGTGCCAGCCGCGTGGGGGGGGCCTTCGATGGCTACACCTTC.